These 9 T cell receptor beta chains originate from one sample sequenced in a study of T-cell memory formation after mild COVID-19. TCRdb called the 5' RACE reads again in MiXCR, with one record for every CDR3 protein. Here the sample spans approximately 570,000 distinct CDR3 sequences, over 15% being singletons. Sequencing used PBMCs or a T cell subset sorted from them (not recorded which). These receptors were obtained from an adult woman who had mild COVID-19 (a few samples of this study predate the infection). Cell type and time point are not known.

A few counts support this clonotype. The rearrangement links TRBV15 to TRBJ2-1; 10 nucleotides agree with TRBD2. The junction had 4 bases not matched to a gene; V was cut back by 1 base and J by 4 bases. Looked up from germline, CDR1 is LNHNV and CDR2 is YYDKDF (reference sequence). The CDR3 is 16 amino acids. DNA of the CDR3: TGTGCCACCAGCAGAGGGACTAGCGGAGCTTACAATGAGCAGTTCTTC. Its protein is CATSRGTSGAYNEQFF.

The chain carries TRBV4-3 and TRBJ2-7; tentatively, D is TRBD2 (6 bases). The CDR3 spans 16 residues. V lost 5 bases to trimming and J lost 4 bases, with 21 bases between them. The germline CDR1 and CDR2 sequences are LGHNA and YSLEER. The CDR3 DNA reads TGCGCCAGCAGCTATATAGTGGAGGGTAGAAGTTACGAGCAGTACTTC. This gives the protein CASSYIVEGRSYEQYF.

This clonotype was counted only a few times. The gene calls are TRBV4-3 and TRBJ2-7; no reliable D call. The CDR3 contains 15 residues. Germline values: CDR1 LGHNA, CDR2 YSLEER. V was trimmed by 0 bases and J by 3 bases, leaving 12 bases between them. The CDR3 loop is CASSQDPPGYYEQYF. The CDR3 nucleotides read TGCGCCAGCAGCCAAGACCCCCCAGGCTACTACGAGCAGTACTTC.

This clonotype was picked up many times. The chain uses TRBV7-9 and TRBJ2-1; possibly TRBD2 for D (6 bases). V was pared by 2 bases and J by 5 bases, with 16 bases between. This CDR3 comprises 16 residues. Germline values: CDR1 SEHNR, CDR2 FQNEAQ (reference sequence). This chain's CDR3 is CASSLLASGLNNEQFF. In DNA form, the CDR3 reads TGTGCCAGCAGCTTATTAGCCAGCGGGCTAAACAATGAGCAGTTCTTC.

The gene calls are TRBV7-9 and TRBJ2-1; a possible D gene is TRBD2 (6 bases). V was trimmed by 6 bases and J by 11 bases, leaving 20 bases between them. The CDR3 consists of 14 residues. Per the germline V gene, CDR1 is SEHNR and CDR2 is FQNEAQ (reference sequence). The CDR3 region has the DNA TGTGCCAGCAGGGTAGCGGATCCTACAATGAAGCAGTTCTTC. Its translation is CASRVADPTMKQFF.

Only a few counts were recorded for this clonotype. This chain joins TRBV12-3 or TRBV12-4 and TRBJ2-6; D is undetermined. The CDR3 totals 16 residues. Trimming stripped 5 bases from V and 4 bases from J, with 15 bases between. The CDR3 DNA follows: TGTGCCAGCAGTCCTAGGACGTATCTGGGGGCCAACGTCCTGACTTTC. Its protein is CASSPRTYLGANVLTF.

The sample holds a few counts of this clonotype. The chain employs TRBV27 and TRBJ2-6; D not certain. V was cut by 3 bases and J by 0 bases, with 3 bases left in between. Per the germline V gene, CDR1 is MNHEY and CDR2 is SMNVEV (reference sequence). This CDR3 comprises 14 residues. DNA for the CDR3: TGTGCCAGCAGTTTGTTCTCTGGGGCCAACGTCCTGACTTTC. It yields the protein CASSLFSGANVLTF. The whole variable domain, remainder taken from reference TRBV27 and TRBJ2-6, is EAQVTQNPRYLITVTGKKLTVTCSQNMNHEYMSWYRQDPGLGLRQIYYSMNVEVTDKGDVPEGYKVSRKEKRNFPLILESPSPNQTSLYFCASSLFSGANVLTFGAGSRLTVL.

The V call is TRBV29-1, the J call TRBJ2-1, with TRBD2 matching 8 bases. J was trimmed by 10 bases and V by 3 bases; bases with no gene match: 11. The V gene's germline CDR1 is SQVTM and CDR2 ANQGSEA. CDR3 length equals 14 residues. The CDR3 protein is CSVEAGLVVREQFF. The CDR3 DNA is TGCAGCGTTGAGGCGGGACTAGTCGTCCGCGAGCAGTTCTTC.

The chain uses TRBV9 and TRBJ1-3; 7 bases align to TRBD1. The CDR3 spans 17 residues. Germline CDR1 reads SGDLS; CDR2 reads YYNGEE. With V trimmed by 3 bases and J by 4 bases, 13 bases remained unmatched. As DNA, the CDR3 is TGTGCCAGCAGCGGACTCCTGACAGGGACGAAAGGAAACACCATATATTTT. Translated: CASSGLLTGTKGNTIYF.